These T cell receptor beta chains were read from a single sample in a study of blood T cell repertoires in COVID-19. Produced via immunoSEQ multiplex PCR; TCRdb's table is partial and in-frame only. Here the sample spans around 150,000 clones, 87% being singletons. Sequencing used peripheral blood. All receptors come from a human donor in a cohort sampled during active COVID-19. Both conserved end residues are part of each CDR3. D genes are given only for firm matches. Part of the rows lack a size; the others show once, few, many or a class for expanded clones.

TRBJ2-7 | TRBV4-3 | TRBD2 | once | CASSQDAGTSYEQYF | TGCGCCAGCAGCCAAGATGCCGGGACTAGCTACGAGCAGTACTTC
TRBJ2-1 | TRBV11-3 | . | . | CASSLSGQSYNEQFF | TGTGCCAGCAGCTTATCAGGGCAGTCCTACAATGAGCAGTTCTTC
TRBJ2-6 | TRBV5-4 | . | . | CASSLAGSGANVLTF | TGTGCCAGCAGCTTGGCGGGATCTGGGGCCAACGTCCTGACTTTC
TRBJ1-1 | TRBV27 | . | . | CASSSGLGEAFF | TGTGCCAGCAGTTCAGGGTTAGGTGAAGCTTTCTTT
TRBJ2-7 | TRBV5-4 | TRBD2 | once | CASSLGTSGFDEQYF | TGTGCCAGCAGCCTAGGGACTAGCGGGTTTGACGAGCAGTACTTC
TRBJ2-1 | TRBV4-1 | . | . | CASSQDQGGRYEQFF | TGCGCCAGCAGCCAAGATCAGGGTGGGCGGTATGAGCAGTTCTTC
TRBJ2-3 | TRBV9 | . | . | CASSVSGGDTQYF | TGTGCCAGCAGCGTCTCGGGCGGGGATACGCAGTATTTT
TRBJ2-3 | TRBV11-2 | . | . | CASSPPAGTQYF | TGTGCCAGCAGCCCCCCGGCAGGGACGCAGTATTTT
TRBJ2-7 | TRBV30 | TRBD1 | . | CAWSVLGTGSYEQYF | TGTGCCTGGAGTGTACTGGGGACAGGGAGCTACGAGCAGTACTTC
TRBJ2-7 | TRBV5-6 | TRBD1 | . | CASSSGTASYEQYF | TGTGCCAGCAGCTCCGGGACAGCCTCCTACGAGCAGTACTTC
TRBJ1-2 | TRBV12-3/TRBV12-4 | . | . | CASSFTPFDGYTF | TGTGCCAGCAGCTTTACACCTTTCGATGGCTACACCTTC
TRBJ2-7 | TRBV4-3 | . | . | CASSQGYRVHGDEQYF | TGCGCCAGCAGCCAAGGGTACAGGGTGCATGGCGACGAGCAGTACTTC
TRBJ1-5 | TRBV7-9 | . | . | CASSLARGASHSNQPQHF | TGTGCCAGCAGCTTAGCGCGGGGGGCCTCCCATAGCAATCAGCCCCAGCATTTT
TRBJ1-5 | TRBV28 | . | . | CASSPTLGQLNQPQHF | TGTGCCAGCAGTCCGACGTTAGGACAGCTCAATCAGCCCCAGCATTTT
TRBJ2-6 | TRBV4-1 | . | . | CASSQEFRAGANVLTF | TGCGCCAGCAGCCAAGAGTTCCGGGCTGGGGCCAACGTCCTGACTTTC
TRBJ2-3 | TRBV2 | TRBD1 | . | CASREDRGMTDTQYF | TGTGCCAGCAGAGAGGACAGGGGGATGACAGATACGCAGTATTTT
TRBJ1-1 | TRBV5-1 | TRBD1 | once | CASSFTPDRVSEAFF | TGCGCCAGCAGCTTTACCCCGGACAGGGTTTCTGAAGCTTTCTTT
TRBJ1-1 | TRBV27 | TRBD1 | . | CASSLRDSPEAFF | TGTGCCAGCAGTTTAAGGGACAGCCCTGAAGCTTTCTTT
TRBJ2-5 | TRBV27 | TRBD2 | . | CASSLGGTSSAQYF | TGTGCCAGCAGTTTAGGCGGGACTAGCTCTGCCCAGTACTTC
TRBJ2-6 | TRBV7-6 | TRBD2 | . | CASSLYSGGSGANVLTF | TGTGCCAGCAGCTTATATAGCGGGGGCTCTGGGGCCAACGTCCTGACTTTC
TRBJ2-7 | TRBV28 | TRBD1 | . | CASSFTGGTYEQYF | TGTGCCAGCAGTTTTACAGGGGGAACCTACGAGCAGTACTTC
TRBJ1-4 | TRBV20-1 | . | . | CSASTGTNEKLFF | TGCAGTGCTAGTACCGGGACAAATGAAAAACTGTTTTTT
TRBJ2-7 | TRBV28 | . | . | CASYRGDGPYEQYF | TGTGCCAGCTATCGAGGAGACGGTCCCTACGAGCAGTACTTC
TRBJ1-2 | TRBV28 | . | . | CASSLPGEGGGYTF | TGTGCCAGCAGTTTACCCGGGGAAGGGGGTGGCTACACCTTC
TRBJ2-2 | TRBV30 | . | few | CAWSSVGYTGELFF | TGTGCCTGGAGTTCGGTGGGCTACACCGGGGAGCTGTTTTTT
TRBJ2-1 | TRBV11-1 | TRBD1 | . | CASSSWDSFNEQFF | TGTGCCAGCAGCTCGTGGGACAGCTTCAATGAGCAGTTCTTC
TRBJ2-7 | TRBV3-1/TRBV3-2 | TRBD2 | . | CASSHLPSGSHEQYF | TGTGCCAGCAGCCATCTCCCTAGCGGGAGCCACGAGCAGTACTTC
TRBJ2-1 | TRBV7-2 | TRBD2 | . | CASSLLAGGYNEQFF | TGTGCCAGCAGCTTACTAGCGGGGGGGTACAATGAGCAGTTCTTC
TRBJ2-3 | TRBV19 | . | . | CASSMWRQRTDTQYF | TGTGCCAGTAGTATGTGGAGACAGAGGACAGATACGCAGTATTTT